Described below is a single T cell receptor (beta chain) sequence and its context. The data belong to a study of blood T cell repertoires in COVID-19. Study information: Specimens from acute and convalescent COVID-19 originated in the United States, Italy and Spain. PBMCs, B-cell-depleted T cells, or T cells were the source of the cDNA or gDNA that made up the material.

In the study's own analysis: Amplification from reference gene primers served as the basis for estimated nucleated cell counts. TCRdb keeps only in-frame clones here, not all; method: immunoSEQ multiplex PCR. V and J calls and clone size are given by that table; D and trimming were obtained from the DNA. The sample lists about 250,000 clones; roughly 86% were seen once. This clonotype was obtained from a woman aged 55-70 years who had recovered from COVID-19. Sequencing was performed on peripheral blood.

CDR3 DNA: TGTGCCAGCAGTTACACAGGAGTCTATGGCTACACCTTC. Amino acids: CASSYTGVYGYTF. The rearrangement uses TRBV6-2 or TRBV6-3 and TRBJ1-2; tentatively, D is TRBD1 (5 bases). Trimming removed 2 bases at V and 4 bases at J, with 8 bases between. The length of the CDR3 is 13 residues. CDR1 and CDR2 from the germline V gene are MNHEY and SVGEGT.